Presented here are 6 T cell receptor beta chains from one specimen sequenced in a study of cytomegalovirus exposure and HLA in healthy donors. This PCR relied on a set of 60 Vbeta primers and 13 Jbeta primers. The table came from immunoSEQ multiplex PCR; TCRdb's copy has only in-frame clones and leaves some out. The table has 180,000 or so clones, roughly 80% seen once. The sequencing sample was made of PBMCs. The receptors stem from a female donor in good health and CMV-seronegative.

The chain links TRBV5-1 to TRBJ2-3, with unresolved D. Trimming left V 0 bases short and J 0 bases short, with 8 bases between. The germline V gene has CDR1 SGHRS and CDR2 YFSETQ. The CDR3 length is 15 residues. The chain's CDR3 is CASSLARFSTDTQYF. The CDR3 DNA reads as TGCGCCAGCAGCTTGGCGAGGTTTAGCACAGATACGCAGTATTTT.

The chain joins TRBV5-4 to TRBJ1-2; D gene uncertain. The CDR3 contains 11 residues. Trimming cost V 5 bases and J 1 base, with 3 bases left between them. Germline V lookup: CDR1 SGHNT, CDR2 YYREEE (reference sequence). CDR3: CASRLNYGYTF. The CDR3 nucleotides read TGTGCCAGCAGACTTAACTATGGCTACACCTTC.

This chain connects TRBV7-9 to TRBJ2-3; 9 bases are a match to TRBD2. Losses at the gene ends were 5 bases for V and 2 bases for J; bases not matched to a gene: 8. The germline V gene has CDR1 SEHNR and CDR2 FQNEAQ (reference sequence). The CDR3 extends over 16 amino acids. CDR3 sequence: CASSARLAVYTDTQYF. Here the CDR3 DNA reads TGTGCCAGCAGCGCCCGACTAGCGGTCTACACAGATACGCAGTATTTT. The full variable domain, completed using reference TRBV7-9 and TRBJ2-3, is DTGVSQNPRHKITKRGQNVTFRCDPISEHNRLYWYRQTLGQGPEFLTYFQNEAQLEKSRLLSDRFSAERPKGSFSTLEIQRTEQGDSAMYLCASSARLAVYTDTQYFGPGTRLTVL.

The V gene is TRBV7-9, the J gene TRBJ2-1, with 13 bases fitting TRBD2. J was trimmed by 6 bases and V by 3 bases; bases with no gene match: 2. Germline V gene data show CDR1 as SEHNR and CDR2 as FQNEAQ (reference sequence). The CDR3 spans 15 residues. CDR3 nucleotides: TGTGCCAGCAGCTTTTGGACTAGCGGGAGCAATGAGCAGTTCTTC. This sequence encodes CASSFWTSGSNEQFF.

The chain has TRBV28 and TRBJ1-2; 9 nucleotides match TRBD1. Germline-derived CDR1 and CDR2 are MDHEN and SYDVKM. CDR3 length: 14 amino acids. V shed 6 bases, J shed 4 bases, and the junction held 6 bases outside the gene matches. In DNA, the CDR3 is TGTGCCAGCAGAGGACAGGGGACGGCCTATGGCTACACCTTC. Translation gives CASRGQGTAYGYTF.

This clone was recorded a few times. CDR3 protein: CSALDSEAFF. For the CDR3, the DNA is TGCAGCGCCCTAGACAGTGAAGCTTTCTTT. V usage is TRBV29-1 and J usage is TRBJ1-1; D may be TRBD1 (5 bases). The CDR3 covers 10 residues. The germline V gene encodes CDR1 SQVTM and CDR2 ANQGSEA. Trimming removed 7 bases at V and 7 bases at J, with 10 bases between. The whole variable domain, filled in from reference TRBV29-1 and TRBJ1-1, reads SAVISQKPSRDICQRGTSLTIQCQVDSQVTMMFWYRQQPGQSLTLIATANQGSEATYESGFVIDKFPISRPNLTFSTLTVSNMSPEDSSIYLCSALDSEAFFGQGTRLTVV.